This T cell receptor beta chain comes out of a study of CD8 T cells in ankylosing spondylitis. Study-wide results and limits: Ankylosing spondylitis blood appeared to be characterized by a TCR beta motif of about 8 highly homologous variants. Certain motif variants had earlier appeared in reactive arthritis synovial fluid and blood. The study looked at matched synovial fluid samples from ankylosing spondylitis patients. Disease-linked clones were reported to be significantly enriched there.

The CDR3 totals 15 residues. CDR1 MGHRA and CDR2 YSYEKL come from the germline V gene. The ends lost 4 bases at V and 5 bases at J; junction bases unmatched: 7. This clonotype was picked up a small number of times. Its antigen remains unknown. Preparation of TCR beta libraries was done by quantitative 5'-RACE with molecular barcodes. A single record per CDR3 protein comes from TCRdb applying MiXCR to the 5' RACE reads. The sample has 700,000 to 1,000,000 distinct CDR3 sequences; about 11% are singletons. The sequenced sample was blood, either unsorted or a sorted T cell fraction (not recorded which). This clonotype was obtained from a male donor with ankylosing spondylitis. The chain recombines TRBV4-1 with TRBJ2-1; 8 nucleotides agree with TRBD2. This CDR3 reads CASSRGTRGDNEQFF. CDR3 nucleotide sequence: TGCGCCAGCAGCCGAGGGACTAGGGGCGACAATGAGCAGTTCTTC.